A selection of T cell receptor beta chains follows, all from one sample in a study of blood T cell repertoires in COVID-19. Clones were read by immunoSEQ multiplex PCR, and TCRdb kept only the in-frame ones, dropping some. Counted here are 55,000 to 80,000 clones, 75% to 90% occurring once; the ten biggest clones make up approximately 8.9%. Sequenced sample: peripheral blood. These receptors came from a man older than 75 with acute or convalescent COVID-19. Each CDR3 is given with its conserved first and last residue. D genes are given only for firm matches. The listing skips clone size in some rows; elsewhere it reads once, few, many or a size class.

CASSPGQGGYGYTF,TGTGCCAGCAGCCCGGGACAGGGGGGCTATGGCTACACCTTC,TRBV5-6,once,TRBD1,TRBJ1-2
CASSRTGGETGANVLTF,TGTGCCAGCTCCCGGACAGGGGGGGAAACTGGGGCCAACGTCCTGACTTTC,TRBV18,-,TRBD1,TRBJ2-6
CAISEPNRGNTGELFF,TGTGCCATCAGTGAGCCGAACAGGGGGAACACCGGGGAGCTGTTTTTT,TRBV10-3,-,TRBD1,TRBJ2-2
CASSALSSGANVLTF,TGTGCCAGCAGCGCACTTAGCTCTGGGGCCAACGTCCTGACTTTC,TRBV9,once,-,TRBJ2-6
CASSLGQLNEQFF,TGTGCCAGCAGCTTGGGACAGCTTAATGAGCAGTTCTTC,TRBV5-4,once,-,TRBJ2-1
CASRRMGARGTEAFF,TGTGCCAGCAGGCGGATGGGGGCAAGGGGCACTGAAGCTTTCTTT,TRBV2,-,-,TRBJ1-1
CSALREGGYTF,TGCAGTGCGTTGAGGGAGGGCGGCTACACCTTC,TRBV20-1,-,-,TRBJ1-2
CASSSGTGTGPYEQYF,TGTGCCAGCAGCTCTGGAACCGGGACAGGGCCTTACGAGCAGTACTTC,TRBV7-2,-,TRBD1,TRBJ2-7
CASSFTFGDRSSYEQYF,TGTGCCAGCAGTTTTACCTTCGGGGACAGGTCATCCTACGAGCAGTACTTC,TRBV27,-,TRBD1,TRBJ2-7
CASSLTGGPYEQYF,TGTGCCAGCAGCTTGACAGGGGGACCTTACGAGCAGTACTTC,TRBV28,-,TRBD1,TRBJ2-7
CASSLVPLETQYF,TGTGCCAGCAGTTTAGTCCCTCTGGAGACCCAGTACTTC,TRBV27,few,-,TRBJ2-5
CASSPSRGGGTDTQYF,TGTGCCAGCAGCCCGAGTCGGGGGGGCGGCACAGATACGCAGTATTTT,TRBV7-3,-,TRBD2,TRBJ2-3
CASSPTGLSGSTEAFF,TGCGCCAGCAGCCCGACAGGGTTAAGCGGCTCAACTGAAGCTTTCTTT,TRBV4-1,-,TRBD1,TRBJ1-1
CSVITGYGGYTF,TGCAGCGTCATAACAGGGTATGGAGGCTACACCTTC,TRBV29-1,-,-,TRBJ1-2
CASSFRSTTNEKLFF,TGTGCCAGCAGCTTTCGGAGTACAACTAATGAAAAACTGTTTTTT,TRBV7-9,-,-,TRBJ1-4
CASSPRTGSYGYTF,TGTGCCAGCTCACCGAGGACAGGGTCCTATGGCTACACCTTC,TRBV18,-,TRBD1,TRBJ1-2
CASSLAGNSYNEQFF,TGTGCCAGCAGCTTGGCGGGAAACTCCTACAATGAGCAGTTCTTC,TRBV5-4,-,-,TRBJ2-1
CASAALGDEQYF,TGTGCCAGTGCCGCCCTCGGGGACGAGCAGTACTTC,TRBV19,-,-,TRBJ2-7
CASNRAGGLTDTQYF,TGTGCCAGCAATCGAGCGGGGGGGCTCACAGATACGCAGTATTTT,TRBV9,-,TRBD2,TRBJ2-3
CASSPVQGANTEAFF,TGTGCCAGCAGCCCAGTACAGGGGGCTAACACTGAAGCTTTCTTT,TRBV5-4,-,TRBD1,TRBJ1-1
CSVEERGGRTGNTIYF,TGCAGCGTTGAAGAGCGAGGGGGACGAACTGGAAACACCATATATTTT,TRBV29-1,-,-,TRBJ1-3
CASSLASGSTDTQYF,TGCGCCAGCAGCTTGGCTAGCGGAAGCACAGATACGCAGTATTTT,TRBV5-1,-,TRBD2,TRBJ2-3
CASSPRALNTEAFF,TGTGCCAGCAGTCCCAGGGCCCTGAACACTGAAGCTTTCTTT,TRBV6-5,-,-,TRBJ1-1
CASSPGQGATQPQHF,TGTGCCAGCAGTCCGGGACAGGGGGCAACTCAGCCCCAGCATTTT,TRBV7-9,-,TRBD1,TRBJ1-5
CASSLRVIAIDTQYF,TGTGCCAGCAGTCTCAGGGTTATTGCGATTGATACGCAGTATTTT,TRBV2,-,-,TRBJ2-3
CASGLIGGTDTQYF,TGTGCTAGTGGTTTGATCGGAGGCACAGATACGCAGTATTTT,TRBV12-5,-,-,TRBJ2-3
CASSRDSASTEAFF,TGTGCCAGCAGCAGGGACAGCGCCAGCACTGAAGCTTTCTTT,TRBV11-1,-,TRBD1,TRBJ1-1
CASSRGLAGTNTGELFF,TGTGCCAGCAGCAGGGGACTAGCGGGAACGAACACCGGGGAGCTGTTTTTT,TRBV11-3,-,TRBD2,TRBJ2-2
CSAQGLAKSWFF,TGCAGCGCCCAAGGGCTAGCGAAAAGTTGGTTCTTC,TRBV29-1,-,-,TRBJ2-1
CAWSEGVNEKLFF,TGTGCCTGGAGTGAAGGGGTTAATGAAAAACTGTTTTTT,TRBV30,-,-,TRBJ1-4
CASSLGLRGGYTF,TGTGCCAGCAGCTTGGGACTCCGCGGGGGCTACACCTTC,TRBV5-8,once,-,TRBJ1-2
CASTEGGGTEEKLFF,TGTGCCAGTACGGAAGGTGGAGGAACAGAGGAAAAACTGTTTTTT,TRBV19,-,-,TRBJ1-4
CASSPGQLVNTEAFF,TGTGCCAGCTCCCCCGGACAGTTAGTAAACACTGAAGCTTTCTTT,TRBV18,-,-,TRBJ1-1
CSASQGANTEAFF,TGCAGCGCCTCACAGGGGGCGAACACTGAAGCTTTCTTT,TRBV29-1,-,TRBD1,TRBJ1-1
CASSYLGGRTEAFF,TGTGCCAGCAGTTACTTGGGGGGTCGAACTGAAGCTTTCTTT,TRBV6-5,-,-,TRBJ1-1
CASSFGQGLEAFF,TGCGCCAGCAGCTTTGGACAGGGGCTGGAAGCTTTCTTT,TRBV5-1,-,TRBD1,TRBJ1-1
CASSQSSGRGRVYTDTQYF,TGTGCCAGCAGTCAATCCTCGGGGAGGGGTAGGGTTTACACAGATACGCAGTATTTT,TRBV6-6,-,TRBD2,TRBJ2-3
CASSVGLAGADTQYF,TGTGCCAGTAGTGTGGGACTAGCGGGGGCTGATACGCAGTATTTT,TRBV19,-,TRBD2,TRBJ2-3
CASSYSGRDGEQYF,TGTGCCAGCAGTTACTCCGGGAGGGACGGGGAGCAGTACTTC,TRBV6-6,-,TRBD2,TRBJ2-7
CASSLDPGEDKAFF,TGTGCCAGCAGCTTAGACCCGGGGGAGGATAAAGCTTTCTTT,TRBV7-9,-,-,TRBJ1-1
CSVETGPAEAFF,TGCAGCGTAGAGACAGGCCCCGCTGAAGCTTTCTTT,TRBV29-1,once,-,TRBJ1-1
CASTPTGGGYTF,TGTGCCAGTACCCCGACAGGGGGTGGCTACACCTTC,TRBV19,-,TRBD1,TRBJ1-2
CASIKQGVRAEQYF,TGTGCCAGCATAAAACAGGGGGTACGAGCCGAGCAGTACTTC,TRBV6-5,-,TRBD1,TRBJ2-7
CASSIAVNTEAFF,TGTGCCAGTAGTATAGCTGTTAACACTGAAGCTTTCTTT,TRBV19,-,-,TRBJ1-1
CASSTLAGADNEQFF,TGTGCCAGCAGCACCTTAGCGGGGGCGGACAATGAGCAGTTCTTC,TRBV3-1/TRBV3-2,few,TRBD2,TRBJ2-1
CASRPRGTSYNEQFF,TGTGCCAGTAGGCCGCGGGGGACCTCCTACAATGAGCAGTTCTTC,TRBV19,-,TRBD2,TRBJ2-1
CASSIAAREANEQFF,TGTGCCAGTAGTATAGCGGCCAGGGAGGCGAATGAGCAGTTCTTC,TRBV19,-,-,TRBJ2-1
CASSALDTDGYTF,TGTGCCAGTAGCGCGCTGGATACAGATGGCTACACCTTC,TRBV19,once,-,TRBJ1-2
CATSDGHQETQYF,TGTGCCACCAGTGATGGACACCAGGAGACCCAGTACTTC,TRBV24-1,-,-,TRBJ2-5
CASSHRDSNSPLHF,TGTGCCAGTAGCCATAGGGACAGTAATTCACCCCTCCACTTT,TRBV19,-,TRBD1,TRBJ1-6
CASSVDWNYGYTF,TGTGCCAGTAGTGTTGACTGGAACTATGGCTACACCTTC,TRBV19,once,-,TRBJ1-2
CASSFTGTKTQYF,TGTGCCAGCAGCTTCACAGGGACGAAGACCCAGTACTTC,TRBV7-2,once,-,TRBJ2-5